This TCR beta chain appears in the sequencing data of a study of response to subunit inactivated influenza vaccine. Each CDR3 protein is one row after TCRdb ran MiXCR on the RT-PCR reads. The sample contains about 830,000 distinct CDR3 sequences, less than 20% of which appear only once. Whole-study results and caveats: Every seasonal influenza vaccination brings in few new T cells, the authors suggested.

From germline, CDR1 is MGHRA and CDR2 YSYEKL. There are 16 residues in the CDR3. The V and J ends lost 0 bases and 6 bases respectively, with 16 bases between them. A word on this clonotype: Antigen unknown.

The V call is TRBV4-1, the J call TRBJ2-3; D unresolved. The specimen was PBMCs from blood, collected 4 to 6 days after vaccination. The clonotype originates from a man in his forties or fifties who received an inactivated influenza vaccine. CDR3 sequence (DNA): TGCGCCAGCAGCCAAGATCTGATCGGAACCGGGGATACGCAGTATTTT. This encodes CASSQDLIGTGDTQYF.